This TCR beta chain originates from a study of blood T cell repertoires in COVID-19. For the study at large: Samples of COVID-19 (acute and convalescent) were obtained from the United States, Italy and Spain.

This clone was detected a few times. Data came from immunoSEQ multiplex PCR; TCRdb stores just in-frame clones and leaves some out. The profile shows about 74,000 clones, around 82% of them singletons. CDR1 is SGHVS and CDR2 is FNYEAQ in the germline V gene. Trimming left V 2 bases short and J 0 bases short, with 20 bases between. This CDR3 has 18 residues. This rearrangement joins TRBV7-6 to TRBJ2-7; a weak D match, TRBD1 (5 bases). This receptor was obtained from a human donor in a cohort sampled during active COVID-19. Sequenced: peripheral blood. The CDR3 sequence is CASSLRGSTILGSYEQYF. In DNA form, the CDR3 reads TGTGCCAGCAGCTTAAGGGGATCTACTATTTTGGGCTCCTACGAGCAGTACTTC.